This TCR beta chain is from a study of blood T cells in healthy people across ages. The overall study: Template switching caught about one barcoded beta molecule for each two T cells.

The CDR3 has 13 amino acids. V lost 3 bases and J 6 bases, leaving 10 bases between the germline ends. Germline assignment: CDR1 SGHDT and CDR2 YYEEEE. Study conclusions and caveats: Roughly linear age-related decline in beta diversity appeared, significant by age 40.

Each sample yielded at least 6 micrograms of PBMC total RNA. Through a sample-barcoded 5' primer and a J-beta primer mix, a second PCR was run for roughly 7 to 11 cycles. MiXCR, applied by TCRdb to the 5' RACE reads, yields one record per CDR3 protein. The sample has 1 million or so distinct CDR3 sequences, under 30% seen once. Points on this clonotype: No antigen is known for it.

The sample also formed part of further work on T cells of mothers and their children. Turning to that study: Each mother gave over 8 million TCR beta CDR3 reads; each child, about 3 million.

This clonotype was sampled from a girl aged 2-10 years in good health. The sequencing sample was made of blood. This sequence joins TRBV5-6 and TRBJ2-1, with D hard to call. The CDR3 spells CASSSRRRNEQFF. In DNA form, the CDR3 reads TGTGCCAGCAGCTCTAGACGACGCAATGAGCAGTTCTTC.